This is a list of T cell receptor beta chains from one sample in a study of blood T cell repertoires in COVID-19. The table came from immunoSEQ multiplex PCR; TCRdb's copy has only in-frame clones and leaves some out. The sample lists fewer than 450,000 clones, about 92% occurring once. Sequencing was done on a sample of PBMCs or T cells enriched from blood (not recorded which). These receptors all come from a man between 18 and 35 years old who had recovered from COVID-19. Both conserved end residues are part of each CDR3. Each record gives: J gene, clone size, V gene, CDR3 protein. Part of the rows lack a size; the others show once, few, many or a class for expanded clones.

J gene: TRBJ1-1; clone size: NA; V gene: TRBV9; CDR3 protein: CASSPHYRASTEAFF
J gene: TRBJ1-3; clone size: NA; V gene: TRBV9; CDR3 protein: CASSLDSSSGNTIYF
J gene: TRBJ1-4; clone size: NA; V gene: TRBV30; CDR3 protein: CAWSGDRGYNEKLFF
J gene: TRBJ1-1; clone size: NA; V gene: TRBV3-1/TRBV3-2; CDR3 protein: CASSPNSGTGEAFF
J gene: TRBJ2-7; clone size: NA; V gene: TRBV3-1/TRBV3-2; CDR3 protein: CASSFRGPYEQYF
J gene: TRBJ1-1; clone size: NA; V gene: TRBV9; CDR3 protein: CASSDGTGVTEAFF
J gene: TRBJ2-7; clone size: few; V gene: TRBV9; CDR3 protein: CASSPGGQGSYEQYF
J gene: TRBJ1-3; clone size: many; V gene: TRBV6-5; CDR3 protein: CASSPPGTGGNTIYF
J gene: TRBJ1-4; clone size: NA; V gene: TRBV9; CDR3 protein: CASSGYNNEKLFF
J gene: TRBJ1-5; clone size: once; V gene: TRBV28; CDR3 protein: CASSLQGPSNQPQHF
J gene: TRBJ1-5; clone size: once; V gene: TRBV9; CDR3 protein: CASSLGSQAQPQHF
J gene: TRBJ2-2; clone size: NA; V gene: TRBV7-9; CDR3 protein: CASSLGGSGELFF
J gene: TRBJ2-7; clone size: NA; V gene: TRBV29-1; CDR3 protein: CSATGGPYEQYF
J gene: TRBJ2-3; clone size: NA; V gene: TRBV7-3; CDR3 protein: CASSLGLSTDTQYF
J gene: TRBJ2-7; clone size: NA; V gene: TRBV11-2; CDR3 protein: CASSLGLSESWEQYF
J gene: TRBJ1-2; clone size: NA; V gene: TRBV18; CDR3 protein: CASSPGQGDGYTF
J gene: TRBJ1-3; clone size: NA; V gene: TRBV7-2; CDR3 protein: CASSRWGPGNTIYF
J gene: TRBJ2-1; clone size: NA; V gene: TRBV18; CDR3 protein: CASSPSGGSSYNEQFF
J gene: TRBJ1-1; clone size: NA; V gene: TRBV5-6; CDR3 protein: CASSLARGRNTEAFF
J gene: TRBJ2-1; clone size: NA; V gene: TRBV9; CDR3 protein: CASSVTGLAGTGTVNEQFF
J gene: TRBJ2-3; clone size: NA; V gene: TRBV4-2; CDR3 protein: CASSQDKSGRTDTQYF
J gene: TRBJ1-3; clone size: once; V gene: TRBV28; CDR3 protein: CASSLSFSFSGNTIYF
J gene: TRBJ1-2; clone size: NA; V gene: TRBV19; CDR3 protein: CASSITGALYGYTF
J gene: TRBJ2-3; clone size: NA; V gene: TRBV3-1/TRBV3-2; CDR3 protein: CASSPVGGTTDTQYF
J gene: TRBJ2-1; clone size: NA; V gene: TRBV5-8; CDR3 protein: CASSPAQGRGSYNEQFF
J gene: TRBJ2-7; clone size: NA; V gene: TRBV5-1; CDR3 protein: CASSPGIASYEQYF
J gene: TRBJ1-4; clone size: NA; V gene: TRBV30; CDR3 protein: CAWSVSPGRLEKLFF
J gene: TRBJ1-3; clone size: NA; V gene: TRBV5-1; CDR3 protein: CASSPQGLFGNTIYF
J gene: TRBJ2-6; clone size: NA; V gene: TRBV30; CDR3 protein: CAWIGQGSPAGANVLTF
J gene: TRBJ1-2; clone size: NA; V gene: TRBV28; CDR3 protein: CASTEVSYGYTF
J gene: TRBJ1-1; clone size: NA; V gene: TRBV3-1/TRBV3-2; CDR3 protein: CASSQGQRNTEAFF
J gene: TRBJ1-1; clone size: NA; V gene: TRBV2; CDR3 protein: CASSEGQGARAFF
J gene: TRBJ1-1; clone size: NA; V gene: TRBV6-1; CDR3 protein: CASSERQAFSAFF
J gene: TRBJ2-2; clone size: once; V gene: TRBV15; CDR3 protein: CATSRASADTGELFF
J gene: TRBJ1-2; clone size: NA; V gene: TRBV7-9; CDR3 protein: CASTSLLEDGYTF
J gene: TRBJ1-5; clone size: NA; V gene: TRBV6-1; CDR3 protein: CASSEQGAGQPQHF
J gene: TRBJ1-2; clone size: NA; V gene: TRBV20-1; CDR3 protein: CSASGAGSGGYTF
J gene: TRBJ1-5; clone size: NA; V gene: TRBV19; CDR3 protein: CASTHLGQGTHQPQHF
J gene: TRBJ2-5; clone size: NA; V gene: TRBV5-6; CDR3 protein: CASSFLAEDYQETQYF
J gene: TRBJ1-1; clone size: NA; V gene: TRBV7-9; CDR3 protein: CASSLTGGGEAFF
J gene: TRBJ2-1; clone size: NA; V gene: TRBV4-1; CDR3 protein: CASSQETSGNHNEQFF
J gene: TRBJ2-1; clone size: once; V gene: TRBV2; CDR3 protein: CASSETSGSSYNEQFF
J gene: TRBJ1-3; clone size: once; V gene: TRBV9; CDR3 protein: CASSGRTGLDTIYF
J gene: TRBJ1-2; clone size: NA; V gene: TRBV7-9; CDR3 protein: CASSSDRRYGYTF
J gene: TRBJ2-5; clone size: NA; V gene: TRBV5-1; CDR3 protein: CASSLNVAETQETQYF
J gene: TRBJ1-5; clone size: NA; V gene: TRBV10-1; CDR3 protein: CASSSDSGRPQHF
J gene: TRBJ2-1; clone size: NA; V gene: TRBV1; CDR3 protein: CTSSPGLAGRVHNEQFF
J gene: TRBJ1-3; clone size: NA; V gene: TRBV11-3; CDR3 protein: CASSLETGLGNTIYF
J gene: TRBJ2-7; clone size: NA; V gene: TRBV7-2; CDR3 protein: CASSFPPAGGFHEQYF
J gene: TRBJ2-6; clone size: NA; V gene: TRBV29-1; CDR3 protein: CSATGNSGANVLTF
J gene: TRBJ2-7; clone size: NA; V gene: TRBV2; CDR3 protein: CASLGTSFYEQYF
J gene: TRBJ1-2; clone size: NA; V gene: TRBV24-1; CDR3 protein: CATSGNRQGNYGYTF
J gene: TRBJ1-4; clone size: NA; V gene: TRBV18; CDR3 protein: CASSPGTGAGKLFF
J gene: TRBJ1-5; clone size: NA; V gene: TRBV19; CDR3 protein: CASSVGTDNQPQHF
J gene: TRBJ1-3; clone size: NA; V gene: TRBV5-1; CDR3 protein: CASSLETVSAGNTIYF